This TCR beta chain was identified during a study of blood T cell repertoires in COVID-19. Study-wide context: Sites in the United States, Italy and Spain provided acute and convalescent COVID-19 samples. Sources were T cells, B-cell-depleted T cells, or PBMCs; the material itself was cDNA or gDNA.

Study processing details: Amplified reference gene primers provided the basis for estimating nucleated cell counts. Measured with immunoSEQ multiplex PCR; TCRdb has only the in-frame clones, and not every one. V and J calls plus clone size are reproduced from that table; the DNA served to infer D and trimming. This sample carries 300,000 to 400,000 clones, around 87% of them seen once, and the ten largest clones take roughly 8%. Germline V gene sequence: CDR1 DFQATT, CDR2 SNEGSKA (reference sequence). Trimming took off 4 bases at V and 5 bases at J, with 19 bases between the two ends. The CDR3 is made up of 15 amino acids.

Sequenced sample: peripheral blood. The receptor was isolated from a woman aged 45 to 65 who had recovered from COVID-19. The genes are TRBV20-1 and TRBJ2-3; D possibly corresponds to TRBD2 (5 bases). The CDR3 DNA reads TGCAGTGCTACTGAGGCGGGTCTTCTTTTAGATACGCAGTATTTT. Residues: CSATEAGLLLDTQYF.